These 17 T cell receptor beta chains share one sample of origin, sequenced in a study of T cells after somatic rescue of genetic block. This table comes from immunoSEQ multiplex PCR, and its TCRdb copy is limited to in-frame clones, with some not included. The table records roughly 65,000 clones, 85% to 95% of them present only once. Sequences were obtained from peripheral blood mononuclear cells (PBMCs). The receptors shown here come from a man aged 40-55 years.

The table lists this clone with a count of one. The chain combines TRBV5-4 with TRBJ1-1; no clear D. V was pared by 0 bases and J by 4 bases, with 10 bases between. Per germline, CDR1 SGHNT and CDR2 YYREEE (reference sequence). This CDR3 is built from 14 residues. The CDR3 nucleotides are TGTGCCAGCAGCTTGGGGCCGGAGGTCACTGAAGCTTTCTTT. Its translation is CASSLGPEVTEAFF.

The V call is TRBV7-9, the J call TRBJ2-5; no clear D. Germline lookup yields CDR1 SEHNR and CDR2 FQNEAQ (reference sequence). The length of the CDR3 is 15 residues. With 5 bases removed from V and 4 bases from J, the gap between germline ends came to 17 bases. The CDR3 here is CASSGLPVGRETQYF. The CDR3 DNA sequence: TGTGCCAGCAGCGGGCTTCCCGTTGGTAGAGAGACCCAGTACTTC.

The rearrangement joins TRBV19 to TRBJ1-3; TRBD1 agrees at 7 bases. This CDR3 spans 14 amino acids. The junction had 7 bases not matched to a gene; V was cut back by 8 bases and J by 3 bases. CDR1 and CDR2 from the germline V gene are LNHDA and SQIVND (reference sequence). The chain's CDR3 is CASQQGLGGNTIYF. As DNA, the CDR3 is TGTGCCAGTCAACAGGGGTTAGGTGGAAACACCATATATTTT.

The J gene is TRBJ2-7, the V gene TRBV27; TRBD1 is a possible D gene (5 bases). Trimming took off 6 bases at V and 2 bases at J, with 17 bases between the two ends. The germline V gene has CDR1 MNHEY and CDR2 SMNVEV (reference sequence). The CDR3 has 15 amino acids. The CDR3 region is CASSWAGPVAYEQYF. The CDR3 DNA follows: TGTGCCAGCAGCTGGGCAGGGCCAGTCGCCTACGAGCAGTACTTC.

The J gene is TRBJ2-3, the V gene TRBV7-2; 13 nucleotides align to TRBD2. V shed 5 bases, J shed 5 bases, and the junction held 7 bases outside the gene matches. The length of the CDR3 is 16 residues. Germline V gene lookup returns CDR1 SGHTA and CDR2 FQGNSA. CDR3 loop: CASSLWGLAGLDTQYF. The CDR3 nucleotides are TGTGCCAGCAGCCTATGGGGACTAGCGGGACTAGATACGCAGTATTTT.

CDR3 sequence: CASSPQGVMSGNTIYF. CDR3 in DNA: TGTGCCAGCAGCCCACAGGGAGTAATGTCTGGAAACACCATATATTTT. The rearrangement links TRBV5-5 to TRBJ1-3; D is perhaps TRBD1 (6 bases). The CDR3 sequence is 16 residues long. The V gene lost 4 bases and the J gene lost 1 base, with 15 bases spanning the gap. CDR1 is SGHKS and CDR2 is YYEKEE in the germline V gene (reference sequence).

This clone was found once. The chain carries TRBV9 and TRBJ2-2, with D possibly being TRBD2 (7 bases). Trimming removed 1 base at V and 4 bases at J, with 17 bases between. Germline V gene data show CDR1 as SGDLS and CDR2 as YYNGEE. This CDR3 spans 17 amino acids. The CDR3 DNA is TGTGCCAGCAGCGTATCGGGGGGCGCGGGGATCACCGGGGAGCTGTTTTTT. Translated: CASSVSGGAGITGELFF.

CDR3 sequence reads: CASSLDNEQFF. The CDR3 DNA is TGTGCCAGCAGCTTAGATAATGAGCAGTTCTTC. This sequence joins TRBV11-3 and TRBJ2-1; no clear D. The V gene lost 0 bases and the J gene lost 7 bases, with 1 base spanning the gap. Germline V lookup: CDR1 SGHNT, CDR2 YENEEA. This CDR3 has 11 residues.

The V gene is TRBV4-1, the J gene TRBJ1-5; TRBD1 matches at 9 bases. The CDR3 runs to 16 residues. Looked up from germline, CDR1 is MGHRA and CDR2 is YSYEKL. The V gene end was trimmed by 1 base and the J gene end by 3 bases; junction bases not matched to a gene: 4. CDR3 sequence reads: CASSQGTGAINQPQHF. Written as DNA, the CDR3 is TGCGCCAGCAGCCAAGGGACAGGGGCTATCAATCAGCCCCAGCATTTT.

V is TRBV6-1 and J is TRBJ2-7, with D perhaps being TRBD1 or TRBD2 (5 bases each). Trimming shortened V by 6 bases and J by 0 bases, and 15 bases separated the two germline ends. The CDR3 totals 15 residues. From germline, CDR1 is MNHNS and CDR2 SASEGT. The CDR3, as DNA: TGTGCCAGCAGCGGACTGGGGGATAGCTCCTACGAGCAGTACTTC. This translates into CASSGLGDSSYEQYF.

J is TRBJ2-5 and V is TRBV2, with unresolved D. V was pared by 4 bases and J by 3 bases, with 3 bases between. The germline CDR1 and CDR2 sequences are SNHLY and FYNNEI. CDR3 length equals 11 residues. The CDR3 spells CASSVKETQYF. The CDR3 DNA reads as TGTGCCAGCAGTGTGAAAGAGACCCAGTACTTC.

CDR3 nucleotides: TGTGCCAGCAGTTTCCTTGACGGGGATGATCAGCCCCAGCATTTT. This gives the protein CASSFLDGDDQPQHF. The chain combines TRBV28 with TRBJ1-5; no firm D call. In germline, CDR1 is MDHEN, CDR2 SYDVKM. V was pared by 3 bases and J by 5 bases, with 14 bases between. This CDR3 contains 15 residues. The variable domain in full, completed from reference TRBV28 and TRBJ1-5, reads DVKVTQSSRYLVKRTGEKVFLECVQDMDHENMFWYRQDPGLGLRLIYFSYDVKMKEKGDIPEGYSVSREKKERFSLILESASTNQTSMYLCASSFLDGDDQPQHFGDGTRLSIL.

The rearrangement uses TRBV7-9 and TRBJ1-2; D might be TRBD1 (6 bases). Germline lookup yields CDR1 SEHNR and CDR2 FQNEAQ (reference sequence). The CDR3 totals 13 residues. The V end was cut by 5 bases, the J end by 12 bases, with 19 bases between. This CDR3 is CASSPHGEDSHTF. CDR3 nucleotide sequence: TGTGCCAGCAGCCCCCACGGCGAGGACAGTCACACCTTC.

The V gene is TRBV7-9, the J gene TRBJ1-2; 7 bases agree with TRBD1. V shed 1 base and J 8 bases; nucleotides not matched to a gene: 7. The CDR3 runs 14 residues. Germline V CDR1 and CDR2: SEHNR, FQNEAQ (reference sequence). For the CDR3, the DNA is TGTGCCAGCAGCTTAGTAACAGGGGTTCGCGGCTACACCTTC. Its protein is CASSLVTGVRGYTF.

There are a few counts of this clone. The gene calls are TRBV7-2 and TRBJ2-7; D may correspond to TRBD1 or TRBD2 (5 bases each). Germline CDR1 is SGHTA and CDR2 is FQGNSA. Deletions cut 5 bases from V and 3 bases from J, with 17 bases between. This CDR3 contains 15 residues. The CDR3 DNA sequence: TGTGCCAGCAGCACGGGACCGCTACAGAACTACGAGCAGTACTTC. Protein product: CASSTGPLQNYEQYF.

This rearrangement joins TRBV27 to TRBJ1-5; D uncertain. CDR1 and CDR2 from the germline V gene are MNHEY and SMNVEV (reference sequence). The CDR3 covers 13 residues. V lost 3 bases, J lost 7 bases, and 10 bases lay in between. The CDR3 here is CASSFTGVQPQHF. As DNA, the CDR3 is TGTGCCAGCAGTTTCACGGGAGTCCAGCCCCAGCATTTT.

This sequence joins TRBV10-2 and TRBJ2-3, with 7 bases lining up with TRBD1. V lost 4 bases and J lost 2; bases outside the gene matches: 15. The CDR3 spans 18 residues. The V gene's germline CDR1 is WSHSY and CDR2 SAAADI. In DNA form, the CDR3 reads TGCGCCAGCAGTGTATTCGACGTTCCCGGGACAGTCACAGATACGCAGTATTTT. It specifies CASSVFDVPGTVTDTQYF.